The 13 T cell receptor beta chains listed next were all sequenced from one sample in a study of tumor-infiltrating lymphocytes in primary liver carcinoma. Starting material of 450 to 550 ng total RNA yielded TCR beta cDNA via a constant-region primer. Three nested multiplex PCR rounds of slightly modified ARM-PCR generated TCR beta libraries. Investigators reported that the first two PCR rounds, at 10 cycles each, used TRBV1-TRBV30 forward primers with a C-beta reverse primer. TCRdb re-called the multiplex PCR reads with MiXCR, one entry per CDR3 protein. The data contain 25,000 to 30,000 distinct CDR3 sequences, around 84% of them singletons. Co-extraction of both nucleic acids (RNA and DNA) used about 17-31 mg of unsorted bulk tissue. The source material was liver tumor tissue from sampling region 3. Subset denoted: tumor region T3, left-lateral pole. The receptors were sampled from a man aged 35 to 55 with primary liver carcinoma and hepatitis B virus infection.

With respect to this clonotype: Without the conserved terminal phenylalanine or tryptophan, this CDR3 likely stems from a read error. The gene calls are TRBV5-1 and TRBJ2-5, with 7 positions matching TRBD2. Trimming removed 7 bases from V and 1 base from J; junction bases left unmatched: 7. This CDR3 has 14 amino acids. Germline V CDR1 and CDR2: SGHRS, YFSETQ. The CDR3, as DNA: TGCGCCAGCGGCCAGTGGGGGGGCCAAGAGACCCAGTACCTC. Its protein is CASGQWGGQETQYL.

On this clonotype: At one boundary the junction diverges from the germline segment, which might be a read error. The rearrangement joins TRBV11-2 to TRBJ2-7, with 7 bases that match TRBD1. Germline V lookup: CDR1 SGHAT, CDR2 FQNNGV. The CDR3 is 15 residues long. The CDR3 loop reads CASSLGWDRPYKQYF. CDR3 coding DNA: TGTGCCAGCAGTTTGGGGTGGGACAGACCCTACAAGCAGTACTTC.

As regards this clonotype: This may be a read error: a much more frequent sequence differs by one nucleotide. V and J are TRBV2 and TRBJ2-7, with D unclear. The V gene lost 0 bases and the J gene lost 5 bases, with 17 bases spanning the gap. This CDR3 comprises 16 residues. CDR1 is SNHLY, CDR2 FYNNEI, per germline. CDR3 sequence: CASSEAPVGSRHEQYF. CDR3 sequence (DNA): TGTGCCAGCAGTGAAGCCCCAGTGGGATCCCGCCACGAGCAGTACTTC.

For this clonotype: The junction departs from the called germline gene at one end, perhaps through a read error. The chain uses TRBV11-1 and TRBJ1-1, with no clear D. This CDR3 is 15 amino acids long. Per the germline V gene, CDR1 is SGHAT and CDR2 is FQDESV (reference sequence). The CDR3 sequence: CASSAGLSMITKAFF. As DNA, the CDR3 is TGTGCCAGCAGCGCTGGACTAAGTATGATCACTAAAGCTTTCTTT. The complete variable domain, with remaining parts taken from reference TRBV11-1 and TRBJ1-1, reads EAEVAQSPRYKITEKSQAVAFWCDPISGHATLYWYRQILGQGPELLVQFQDESVVDDSQLPKDRFSAERLKGVDSTLKIQPAELGDSAMYLCASSAGLSMITKAFFGQGTRLTVV.

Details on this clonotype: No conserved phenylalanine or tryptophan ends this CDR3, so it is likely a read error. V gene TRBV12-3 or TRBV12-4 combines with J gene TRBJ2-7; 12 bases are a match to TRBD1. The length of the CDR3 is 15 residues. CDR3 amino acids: CTISIGTGGPYEQYS. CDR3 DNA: TGTACCATCAGTATCGGGACAGGGGGCCCCTACGAGCAGTACTCC.

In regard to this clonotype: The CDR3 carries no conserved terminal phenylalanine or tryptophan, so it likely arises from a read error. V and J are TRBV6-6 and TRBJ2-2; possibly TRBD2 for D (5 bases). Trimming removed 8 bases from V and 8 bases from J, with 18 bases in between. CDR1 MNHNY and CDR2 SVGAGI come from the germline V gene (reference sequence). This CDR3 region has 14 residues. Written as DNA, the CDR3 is TGTGCCAGCCGTCCGGACTCCTCCTCGGGGGAGCTGTTTTTA. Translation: CASRPDSSSGELFL.

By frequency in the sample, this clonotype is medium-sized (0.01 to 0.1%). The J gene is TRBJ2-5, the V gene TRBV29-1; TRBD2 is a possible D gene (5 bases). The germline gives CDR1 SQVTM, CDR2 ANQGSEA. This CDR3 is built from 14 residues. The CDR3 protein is CSYLPPRGRETQYF. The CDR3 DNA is TGCAGTTACCTCCCCCCCCGGGGTAGAGAGACCCAGTACTTC.

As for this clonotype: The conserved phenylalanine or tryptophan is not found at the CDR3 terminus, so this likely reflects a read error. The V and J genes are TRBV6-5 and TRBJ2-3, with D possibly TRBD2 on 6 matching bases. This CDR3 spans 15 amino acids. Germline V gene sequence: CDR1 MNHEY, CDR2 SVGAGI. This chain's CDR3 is CTSSYAGLSTYTQYL. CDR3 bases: TGTACCAGCAGTTACGCGGGGCTAAGCACATATACGCAGTATCTT.

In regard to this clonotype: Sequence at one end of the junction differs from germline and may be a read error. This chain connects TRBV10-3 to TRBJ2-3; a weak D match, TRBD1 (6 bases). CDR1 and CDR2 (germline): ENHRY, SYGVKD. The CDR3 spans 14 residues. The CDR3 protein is CAVRAGASTDTQYF. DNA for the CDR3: TGTGCCGTCAGGGCAGGGGCTAGCACAGATACGCAGTATTTT.

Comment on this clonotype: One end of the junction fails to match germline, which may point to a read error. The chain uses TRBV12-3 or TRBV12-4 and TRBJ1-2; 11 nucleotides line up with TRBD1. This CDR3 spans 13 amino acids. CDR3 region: CASNLGQGARYTF. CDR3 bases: TGTGCCAGCAATTTAGGACAGGGGGCTCGCTACACCTTC.

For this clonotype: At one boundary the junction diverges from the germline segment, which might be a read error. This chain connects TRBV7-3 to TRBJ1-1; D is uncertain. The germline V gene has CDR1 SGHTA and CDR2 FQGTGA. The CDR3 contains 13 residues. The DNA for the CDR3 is TGTGCCAGCAGCTTAACAGTGAACACTGAAGTTTTCTTT. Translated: CASSLTVNTEVFF.

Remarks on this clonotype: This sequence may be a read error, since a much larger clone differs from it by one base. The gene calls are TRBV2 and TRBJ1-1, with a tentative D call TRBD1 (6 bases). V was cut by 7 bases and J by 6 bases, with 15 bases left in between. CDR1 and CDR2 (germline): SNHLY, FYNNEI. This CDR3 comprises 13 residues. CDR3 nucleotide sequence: TGTGCCAGCAACGCGCTGGGGGCAGCTGAAGCTTTCTTT. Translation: CASNALGAAEAFF.

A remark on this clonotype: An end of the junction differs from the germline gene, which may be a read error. The DNA of the CDR3 is TGTGCCAACAGCATCACATCACCGGGACTCTTCAACGGGGAGCTGTTTTTT. Protein: CANSITSPGLFNGELFF. This chain connects TRBV7-8 to TRBJ2-2; possibly TRBD2 for D (6 bases). From germline, CDR1 is SGHVS and CDR2 FQNEAQ. This CDR3 contains 17 residues.